The count of the clone carrying this TCR beta chain is one. Its specificity is unknown. Libraries were prepared by immunoSEQ multiplex PCR; TCRdb keeps only in-frame clonotypes and omits some of them. The sample shows some 100,000 clones, approximately 92% of them seen only once. The source of the sample is a study of graft-versus-host responses after intestinal transplantation. In the study overall: Anti-thymocyte globulin induction, then tacrolimus and steroids for about 3 years, went to all recipients.

Germline-derived CDR1 and CDR2 are GTSNPN and SVGIG (reference sequence). The CDR3 spans 12 residues. Trimming left V 4 bases short and J 3 bases short, with 9 bases between. General study results and limits: Early HvG declines after transplant were associated with peak circulating GvH clone levels.

The chain recombines TRBV30 with TRBJ2-5; D remains ambiguous. Sequenced material: unstimulated CD8+ T cells sorted from spleen or lymph node cells, taken before transplant. The sequence was obtained from a human donor who was the organ donor for an intestinal transplant. The CDR3 region has the DNA TGTGCCTGGAAGGCAGACAAAGAGACCCAGTACTTC. Translating it yields CAWKADKETQYF.